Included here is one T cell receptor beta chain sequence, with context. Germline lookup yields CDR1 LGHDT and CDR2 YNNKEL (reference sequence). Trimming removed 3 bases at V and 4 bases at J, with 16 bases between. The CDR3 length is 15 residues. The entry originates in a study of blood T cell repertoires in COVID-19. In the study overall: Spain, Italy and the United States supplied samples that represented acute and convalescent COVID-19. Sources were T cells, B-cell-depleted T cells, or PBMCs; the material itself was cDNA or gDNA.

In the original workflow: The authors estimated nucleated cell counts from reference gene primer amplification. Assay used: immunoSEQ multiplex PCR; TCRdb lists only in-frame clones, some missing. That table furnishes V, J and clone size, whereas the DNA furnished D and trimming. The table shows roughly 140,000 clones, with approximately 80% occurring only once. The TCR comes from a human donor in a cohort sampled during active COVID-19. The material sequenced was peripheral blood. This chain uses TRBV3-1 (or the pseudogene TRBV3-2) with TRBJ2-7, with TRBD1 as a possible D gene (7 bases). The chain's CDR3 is CASSQSSGGSYEQYF. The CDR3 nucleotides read TGTGCCAGCAGCCAGTCCTCAGGGGGGAGTTACGAGCAGTACTTC.